This T cell receptor beta chain stems from a study of blood T cell repertoires in COVID-19. This CDR3 contains 14 residues. Germline V lookup: CDR1 LGHDT, CDR2 YNNKEL (reference sequence). Assay used: immunoSEQ multiplex PCR; TCRdb lists only in-frame clones, some missing. Among fewer than 250,000 clones listed, 70% to 90% were seen once. As to this clone: At one end, the junction sequence differs from germline, possibly due to a read error.

The chain carries TRBV3-1 (or the pseudogene TRBV3-2) and TRBJ2-7; 11 bases line up with TRBD1. The TCR sequence derives from a man between 25 and 39 years old with acute or convalescent COVID-19. The specimen sequenced was peripheral blood. DNA for the CDR3: TGTGCCAGCCGCCAGGGACAGGGGGCCTACGAGCAGTACTTC. Amino acids: CASRQGQGAYEQYF.